This entry is about one T cell receptor beta chain. Its matching antigen is unknown. Germline assignment: CDR1 SGHNT and CDR2 YYREEE (reference sequence). This CDR3 has 13 amino acids. Each TRB cDNA library was prepared by 5' RACE (with UMI labels). TCRdb reprocessed the 5' RACE reads and reports one entry per CDR3 protein, with no DNA. In total, the table holds 150,000 or so distinct CDR3 sequences. This sample is drawn from a study of CXCR3-negative and CXCR3-positive naive CD8 T cells. Study-wide points: CXCR3-negative naive cells had less hydrophobic TRB CDR3s than did CXCR3-positive naive cells.

CD45RO-CCR7+CD27+CD95- was the phenotype of naive CD8+ T cells. This sequence joins TRBV5-4 and TRBJ2-7; the D gene TCRdb calls, TRBD1, cannot be checked with no DNA. Input material: naive CXCR3+ CD8+ T cells from blood. Subset reported: CD45RO-CCR7+CD27+CD95- naive CD8+ T cells expressing CXCR3 (TNR3+). The sequence was collected from a human donor in good health. Some clones in this sample may be carry-over from other donors' samples. The CDR3 protein is CASAGTPSYEQYF.